This T cell receptor beta chain derives from a study of T-cell reconstitution after alpha-beta-depleted transplantation in children. This clonotype was seen at least ten times. Its specificity is not known. Study findings and constraints: A year post-transplant, T-cell counts and diversity derived mostly from newly produced T cells. The origin of high day-60 TCRbeta diversity in some patients lay in surviving recipient T cells and thymic progenitors. Several hundred expanded graft clones reportedly supplied alpha-beta T cells about two months after transplant.

A library of TCRbeta sequences, prepared with unique molecular identifiers, was generated. TCRdb fed the PCR reads into MiXCR, producing one record per CDR3 protein. The sample records 200,000 to 250,000 distinct CDR3 sequences, around 9.9% being singletons. J gave up 2 bases and V 3 bases, and 9 bases lay outside the gene matches. Germline CDR1 is DFQATT and CDR2 is SNEGSKA (reference sequence). CDR3 length: 16 residues. The rearrangement links TRBV20-1 to TRBJ2-1; 8 bases match TRBD1. The source material was PBMCs, sampled before TCRalphabeta/CD19-depleted stem cell transplant. This clonotype was sampled from a child younger than two with acute myeloid leukemia, due to receive a stem cell transplant. The CDR3 DNA reads as TGCAGTGCTAGCGGAGAGGACAGGGTCGCCTACAATGAGCAGTTCTTC. Its translation: CSASGEDRVAYNEQFF.